These T cell receptor beta chains were read from a single sample in a study of kidney transplant recipient with SARS-CoV-2 infection. TCRdb used MiXCR to reprocess the reads, holding one entry per CDR3 protein. Counted here are 200,000 to 300,000 distinct CDR3 sequences, 25% to 35% occurring once; the ten biggest clones make up nearly 7.5%. The source was a blood sample, collected at baseline and on day 111 from a kidney transplant recipient. The receptors here all came from a young adult male patient who had COVID-19 and was a kidney transplant recipient. The T cells may partly be graft donor cells. Both conserved end residues are part of each CDR3. The D gene is left open where the match is weak. Size is omitted from some rows. Given values are once, few, many or a class for expanded clones.

j_gene,d_gene,abundance,v_gene,CDR3aa,CDR3nt
TRBJ1-5,NA,NA,TRBV6-5,CASRPGGAPNQPQHF,TGTGCCAGCCGGCCCGGGGGGGCCCCCAATCAGCCCCAGCATTTT
TRBJ2-1,NA,NA,TRBV4-1,CASNSNMRPGGYNEQFF,TGCGCCAGCAACTCAAACATGAGGCCCGGGGGCTACAATGAGCAGTTCTTC
TRBJ1-2,NA,few,TRBV5-4,CASAIVVPGKTYGYTF,TGTGCCAGCGCCATTGTCGTACCAGGAAAGACCTATGGCTACACCTTC
TRBJ2-2,TRBD1,many,TRBV6-5,CASRLGQGAGELFF,TGTGCCAGCAGGTTGGGACAGGGGGCCGGGGAGCTGTTTTTT
TRBJ2-2,TRBD2,NA,TRBV19,CASNKLAGFGTGKLFF,TGTGCCAGTAACAAGCTAGCGGGATTTGGGACTGGGAAGCTGTTTTTT
TRBJ1-5,NA,many,TRBV27,CASSSKGRTELCNQPQHF,TGTGCCAGCAGTTCAAAGGGACGGACAGAGCTTTGCAATCAGCCCCAGCATTTT
TRBJ1-2,NA,many,TRBV12-3/TRBV12-4,CASSHHSSFRKTYGYTF,TGTGCCAGCAGTCATCATTCCAGCTTCCGAAAGACCTATGGCTACACCTTC
TRBJ1-2,TRBD1,many,TRBV19,CASSKDRSGGYTF,TGTGCCAGTAGCAAGGACAGGTCGGGTGGCTACACCTTC
TRBJ2-3,NA,NA,TRBV20-1,CSASLADTQYF,TGCAGTGCTAGTCTGGCAGATACGCAGTATTTT
TRBJ2-3,NA,few,TRBV3-2,CASSQMGSTDTQYF,TGTGCCAGCAGCCAAATGGGATCTACAGATACGCAGTATTTT
TRBJ1-2,NA,many,TRBV6-2/TRBV6-3,CASSQTDCIGKTYGYTF,TGTGCCAGCAGTCAGACGGACTGCATCGGAAAGACCTATGGCTACACCTTC
TRBJ1-2,NA,NA,TRBV10-1,CASSYIRRSRKTYGYTF,TGCGCCAGCAGTTATATACGAAGATCGCGAAAGACCTATGGCTACACCTTC
TRBJ1-1,TRBD1,many,TRBV28,CASSFGTGKVTEAFF,TGTGCCAGCAGTTTTGGGACAGGGAAAGTCACTGAAGCTTTCTTT
TRBJ1-4,NA,many,TRBV30,CAWTGWLANEKLFF,TGTGCCTGGACGGGGTGGCTAGCTAATGAAAAACTGTTTTTT
TRBJ1-2,NA,many,TRBV6-9,CASSCTGPYGKTYGYTF,TGTGCCAGCAGTTGTACTGGGCCTTACGGAAAGACCTATGGCTACACCTTC
TRBJ2-7,TRBD2,many,TRBV6-5,CASGERGTYEQYF,TGTGCCAGCGGCGAGCGGGGTACCTACGAGCAGTACTTC
TRBJ1-5,TRBD1,many,TRBV27,CASSLAWTGEGQPQHF,TGTGCCAGCAGTTTAGCCTGGACAGGGGAGGGTCAGCCCCAGCATTTT
TRBJ2-2,NA,many,TRBV3-1,CASSKCPPISGLTGELFF,TGTGCCAGCAGCAAATGTCCTCCCATTTCAGGCTTGACCGGGGAGCTGTTTTTT
TRBJ2-3,TRBD2,once,TRBV5-1,CASSPTHTSGASSDTQYF,TGCGCCAGCAGCCCCACCCATACTAGCGGAGCTAGCTCAGATACGCAGTATTTT
TRBJ2-2,TRBD1,few,TRBV9,CASGRGQGYTGELFF,TGTGCCAGCGGCAGGGGACAGGGGTACACCGGGGAGCTGTTTTTT
TRBJ2-2,NA,NA,TRBV3-1,CACSAWNPISGLTGELFF,TGTGCCTGCAGCGCGTGGAATCCCATTTCAGGCTTGACCGGGGAGTTGTTTTTT
TRBJ2-5,TRBD2,NA,TRBV4-2,CASSQGQGLAGLSRRGETQYF,TGTGCCAGCAGCCAAGGTCAAGGACTAGCGGGACTCTCTCGACGGGGGGAGACCCAGTACTTC
TRBJ2-5,TRBD2,few,TRBV7-2,CASSLALDGGRETQYF,TGTGCCAGCAGCTTAGCCTTGGATGGCGGGAGAGAGACCCAGTACTTC
TRBJ2-7,TRBD1,many,TRBV9,CASSASGTGVYEQYF,TGTGCCAGCAGCGCGTCCGGGACAGGGGTCTACGAGCAGTACTTC
TRBJ1-2,NA,NA,TRBV25-1,CASSESEELGKTYGYTF,TGTGCCAGCAGTGAGTCTGAAGAACTGGGAAAGACCTATGGCTACACCTTC
TRBJ1-2,NA,NA,TRBV15,CATSNARRCGKTYGYTF,TGTGCCACCAGCAACGCCCGAAGGTGTGGAAAGACCTATGGCTACACCTTC
TRBJ1-3,NA,many,TRBV9,CASSVTASGNTIYF,TGTGCCAGCAGCGTAACAGCCTCTGGAAACACCATATATTTT
TRBJ2-2,NA,many,TRBV7-9,CASSPGLGHEGDTGELFF,TGTGCCAGCAGCCCTGGGTTGGGGCATGAGGGCGACACCGGGGAGCTGTTTTTT
TRBJ1-2,NA,many,TRBV6-2/TRBV6-3,CASSGKCCIGKTYGYTF,TGTGCCAGCAGTGGCAAGTGCTGCATCGGAAAGACCTATGGCTACACCTTC
TRBJ2-2,NA,many,TRBV5-6,CASSPTCGESNTGELFF,TGTGCCAGCAGCCCGACGTGCGGGGAATCGAACACCGGGGAGCTGTTTTTT
TRBJ1-2,NA,many,TRBV7-8,CASSRDPFTRKTYGYTF,TGTGCCAGCAGCCGTGATCCGTTTACCCGAAAGACCTATGGCTACACCTTC
TRBJ1-2,NA,many,TRBV11-1,CASSIASKAGKTYGYTF,TGTGCCAGCAGCATCGCAAGTAAGGCTGGAAAGACCTATGGCTACACCTTC
TRBJ1-3,NA,many,TRBV4-3,CASSQVSQDYSSGNTIYF,TGCGCCAGCAGCCAAGTATCCCAGGACTATAGCTCTGGAAACACCATATATTTT
TRBJ2-5,NA,many,TRBV6-1,CASSESVGGPGETQYF,TGTGCCAGCAGTGAATCGGTGGGGGGACCCGGGGAGACCCAGTACTTC
TRBJ2-5,TRBD1,NA,TRBV12-3/TRBV12-4,CTSSRKTLRGPYIQETQYF,TGTACCAGCAGCCGAAAAACCCTCAGGGGGCCCTACATACAAGAGACCCAGTACTTC
TRBJ1-1,TRBD1,many,TRBV10-3,CAISESGTGETEAFF,TGTGCCATCAGTGAATCCGGGACAGGGGAGACTGAAGCTTTCTTT
TRBJ2-7,TRBD1,many,TRBV18,CASSPRYDRDEQYF,TGTGCCAGCTCACCCCGGTATGACAGGGACGAGCAGTACTTC
TRBJ1-2,NA,many,TRBV28,CGSNGFDSRKTYGYTF,TGTGGCAGTAATGGCTTTGATAGCCGAAAGACCTATGGCTACACCTTC
TRBJ2-5,NA,many,TRBV6-5,CASSSGPDQETQYF,TGTGCCAGCAGTTCCGGTCCCGACCAAGAGACCCAGTACTTC
TRBJ2-2,NA,many,TRBV5-1,CASSLAGKSIGELFF,TGCGCCAGCAGCCTAGCAGGGAAGTCGATCGGGGAGCTGTTTTTT
TRBJ1-1,NA,many,TRBV6-4,CASSDGDGTEAFF,TGTGCCAGCAGTGACGGTGACGGCACTGAAGCTTTCTTT
TRBJ1-1,NA,NA,TRBV29-1,CSVRQMNTEAFF,TGCAGCGTTCGACAGATGAACACTGAAGCTTTCTTT
TRBJ1-5,TRBD1,many,TRBV4-1,CASSQTGIGDQPQHF,TGCGCCAGCAGCCAGACAGGGATAGGCGATCAGCCCCAGCATTTT
TRBJ1-1,NA,many,TRBV7-6,CASSPLGGARTEAFF,TGTGCCAGCAGCCCATTAGGGGGGGCGCGGACTGAAGCTTTCTTT
TRBJ2-1,TRBD2,NA,TRBV5-4,CASSSRLAGDLNEQFF,TGTGCCAGCAGCTCGCGACTAGCGGGAGACTTGAATGAGCAGTTCTTC
TRBJ1-6,NA,many,TRBV11-3,CASSLAAGHSPLHF,TGTGCCAGCAGCTTAGCAGCAGGGCATTCACCCCTCCACTTT
TRBJ2-6,NA,many,TRBV8-2,CGTRLRITQSRANVLTF,TGTGGCACACGCTTGAGGATAACACAAAGTCGGGCCAACGTCCTGACTTTC
TRBJ2-2,TRBD2,many,TRBV5-4,CASSPWGGRASGELFF,TGTGCCAGCAGCCCATGGGGTGGGAGGGCGAGCGGGGAGCTGTTTTTT
TRBJ1-1,NA,many,TRBV6-4,CATRWARDSEAFF,TGTGCCACCCGATGGGCACGTGACAGTGAAGCTTTCTTT
TRBJ1-2,NA,many,TRBV6-6,CASSRRIGGRKTYGYTF,TGTGCCAGCAGTAGAAGGATAGGTGGGAGAAAGACCTATGGCTACACCTTC
TRBJ1-2,NA,many,TRBV6-5,CASSRRRECRKTYGYTF,TGTGCCAGCAGTCGAAGGCGGGAATGTAGAAAGACCTATGGCTACACCTTC
TRBJ1-2,NA,many,TRBV7-9,CASSLTGYHGKTYGYTF,TGTGCCAGCAGCTTGACCGGATACCATGGAAAGACCTATGGCTACACCTTC
TRBJ2-3,NA,NA,TRBV18,CASSPQGLGSTDTQYF,TGTGCCAGCTCACCACAGGGACTCGGGAGCACAGATACGCAGTATTTT
TRBJ1-6,NA,many,TRBV7-2,CASSLDPNSPLHF,TGTGCCAGCAGCTTAGACCCTAATTCACCCCTCCACTTT
TRBJ1-1,NA,many,TRBV9,CASSAIDRDGGSMNTEAFF,TGTGCCAGCAGCGCAATTGACCGGGACGGCGGAAGTATGAACACTGAAGCTTTCTTT